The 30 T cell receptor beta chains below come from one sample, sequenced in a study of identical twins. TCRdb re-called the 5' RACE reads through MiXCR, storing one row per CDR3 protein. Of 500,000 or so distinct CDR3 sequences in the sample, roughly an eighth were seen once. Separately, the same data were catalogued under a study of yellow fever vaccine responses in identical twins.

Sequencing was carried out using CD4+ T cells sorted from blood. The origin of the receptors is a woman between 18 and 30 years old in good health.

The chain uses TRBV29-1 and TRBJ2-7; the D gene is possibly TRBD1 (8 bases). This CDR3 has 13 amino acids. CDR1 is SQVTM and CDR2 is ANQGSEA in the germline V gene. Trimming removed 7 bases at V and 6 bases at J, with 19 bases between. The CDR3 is CSGGQGGTSEQYF. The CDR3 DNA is TGCAGCGGCGGACAGGGAGGGACCTCCGAGCAGTACTTC.

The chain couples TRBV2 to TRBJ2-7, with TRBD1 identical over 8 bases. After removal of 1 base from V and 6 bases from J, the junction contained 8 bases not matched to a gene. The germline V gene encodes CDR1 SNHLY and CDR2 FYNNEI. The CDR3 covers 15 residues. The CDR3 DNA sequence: TGTGCCAGCAGTGAAGTCAGGGGGCCCCACCTCGAGCAGTACTTC. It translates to CASSEVRGPHLEQYF.

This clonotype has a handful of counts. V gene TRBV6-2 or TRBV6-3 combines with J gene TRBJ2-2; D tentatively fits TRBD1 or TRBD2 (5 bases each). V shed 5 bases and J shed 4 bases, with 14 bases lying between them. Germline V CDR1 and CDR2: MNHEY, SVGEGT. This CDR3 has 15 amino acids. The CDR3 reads CASSKTGTLTGELFF. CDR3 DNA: TGTGCCAGCAGTAAAACCGGGACCCTCACCGGGGAGCTGTTTTTT.

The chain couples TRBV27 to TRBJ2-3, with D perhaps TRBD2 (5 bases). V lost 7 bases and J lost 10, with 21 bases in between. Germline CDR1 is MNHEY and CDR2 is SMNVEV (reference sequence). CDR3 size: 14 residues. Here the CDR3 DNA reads TGTGCCAGCACGCCAGAAGGGAGAAGGCGTCCGCAGTATTTT. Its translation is CASTPEGRRRPQYF.

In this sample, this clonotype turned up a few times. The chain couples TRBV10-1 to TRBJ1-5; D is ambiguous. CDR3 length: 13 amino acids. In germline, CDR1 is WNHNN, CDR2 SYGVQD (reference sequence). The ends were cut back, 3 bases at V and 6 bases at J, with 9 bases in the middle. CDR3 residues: CASSDNAAQPQHF. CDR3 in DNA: TGCGCCAGCAGTGATAACGCGGCTCAGCCCCAGCATTTT.

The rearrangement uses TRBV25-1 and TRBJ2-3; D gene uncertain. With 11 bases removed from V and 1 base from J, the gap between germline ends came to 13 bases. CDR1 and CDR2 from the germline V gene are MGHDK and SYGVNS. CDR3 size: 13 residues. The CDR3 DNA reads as TGTGCCGCGGTGTGGGATGGCACAGATACGCAGTATTTT. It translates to CAAVWDGTDTQYF.

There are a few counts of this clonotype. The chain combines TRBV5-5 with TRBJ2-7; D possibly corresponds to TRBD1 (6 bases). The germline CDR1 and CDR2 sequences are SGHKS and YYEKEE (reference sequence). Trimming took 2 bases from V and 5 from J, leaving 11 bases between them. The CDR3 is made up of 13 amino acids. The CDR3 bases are TGTGCCAGCAGCTTTTCGACAGGTAACGAGCAGTACTTC. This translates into CASSFSTGNEQYF.

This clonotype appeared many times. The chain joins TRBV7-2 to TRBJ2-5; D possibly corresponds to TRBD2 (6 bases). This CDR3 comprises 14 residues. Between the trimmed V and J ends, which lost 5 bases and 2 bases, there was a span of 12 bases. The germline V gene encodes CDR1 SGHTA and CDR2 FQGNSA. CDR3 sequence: CASSPPAGQETQYF. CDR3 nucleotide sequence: TGTGCCAGCAGCCCCCCTGCGGGGCAAGAGACCCAGTACTTC.

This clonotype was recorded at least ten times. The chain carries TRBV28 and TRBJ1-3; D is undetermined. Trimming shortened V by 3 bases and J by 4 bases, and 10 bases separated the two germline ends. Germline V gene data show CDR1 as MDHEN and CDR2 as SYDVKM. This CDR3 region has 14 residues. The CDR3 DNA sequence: TGTGCCAGCAGTTTGTCCCACGGGGGAAACACCATATATTTT. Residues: CASSLSHGGNTIYF.

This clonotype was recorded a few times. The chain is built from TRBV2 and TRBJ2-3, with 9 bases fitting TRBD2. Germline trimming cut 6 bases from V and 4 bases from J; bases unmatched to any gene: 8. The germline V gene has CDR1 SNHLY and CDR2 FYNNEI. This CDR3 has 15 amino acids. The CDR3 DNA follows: TGTGCCAGCAGCCAAAGAGGACTAGCGCCAGATACGCAGTATTTT. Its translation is CASSQRGLAPDTQYF. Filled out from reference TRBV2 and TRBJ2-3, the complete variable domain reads EPEVTQTPSHQVTQMGQEVILRCVPISNHLYFYWYRQILGQKVEFLVSFYNNEISEKSEIFDDQFSVERPDGSNFTLKIRSTKLEDSAMYFCASSQRGLAPDTQYFGPGTRLTVL.

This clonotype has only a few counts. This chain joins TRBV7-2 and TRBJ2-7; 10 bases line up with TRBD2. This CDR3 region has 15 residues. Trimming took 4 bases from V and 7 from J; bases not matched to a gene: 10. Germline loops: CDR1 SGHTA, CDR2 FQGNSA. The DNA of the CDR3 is TGTGCCAGCAGCTCCACCCTAGCGGGAGCGGGTGAGCAGTACTTC. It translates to CASSSTLAGAGEQYF. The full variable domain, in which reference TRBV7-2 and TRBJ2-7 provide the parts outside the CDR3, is GAGVSQSPSNKVTEKGKDVELRCDPISGHTALYWYRQSLGQGLEFLIYFQGNSAPDKSGLPSDRFSAERTGGSVSTLTIQRTQQEDSAVYLCASSSTLAGAGEQYFGPGTRLTVT.

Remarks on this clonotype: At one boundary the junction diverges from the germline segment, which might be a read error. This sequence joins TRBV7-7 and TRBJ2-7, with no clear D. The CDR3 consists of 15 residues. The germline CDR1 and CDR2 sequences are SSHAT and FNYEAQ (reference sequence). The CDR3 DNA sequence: TGTGCTAGCAGCCCCCTTGATCCGGGCGCCTACGAGCAGTACTTC. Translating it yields CASSPLDPGAYEQYF.

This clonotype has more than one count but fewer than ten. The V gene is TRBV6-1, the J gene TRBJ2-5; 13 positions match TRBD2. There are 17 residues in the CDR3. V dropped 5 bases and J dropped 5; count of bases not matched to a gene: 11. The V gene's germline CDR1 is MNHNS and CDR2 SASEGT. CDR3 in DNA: TGTGCCAGCAGTCGGACTAGCGGGGGCCCAACCTGGGAGACCCAGTACTTC. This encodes CASSRTSGGPTWETQYF.

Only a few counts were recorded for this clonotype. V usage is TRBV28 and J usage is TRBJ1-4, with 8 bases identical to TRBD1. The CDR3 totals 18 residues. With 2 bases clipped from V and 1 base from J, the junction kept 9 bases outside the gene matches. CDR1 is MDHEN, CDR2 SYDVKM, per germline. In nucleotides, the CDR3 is TGTGCCAGCAGTTTAGAGGACAGGGAAGAGAGAACTAATGAAAAACTGTTTTTT. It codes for CASSLEDREERTNEKLFF.

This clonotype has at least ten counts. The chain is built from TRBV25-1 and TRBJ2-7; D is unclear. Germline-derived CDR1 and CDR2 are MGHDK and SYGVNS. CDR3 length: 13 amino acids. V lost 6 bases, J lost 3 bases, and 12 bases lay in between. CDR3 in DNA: TGTGCCAGCAGCGGAGCTGGGTTCTACGAGCAGTACTTC. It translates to CASSGAGFYEQYF.

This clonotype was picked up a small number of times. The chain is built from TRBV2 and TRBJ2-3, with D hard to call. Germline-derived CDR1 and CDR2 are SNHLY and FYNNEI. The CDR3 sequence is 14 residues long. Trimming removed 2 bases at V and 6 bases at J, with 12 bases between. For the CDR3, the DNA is TGTGCCAGCAGTGAATTTTTTGGTCCCGATACGCAGTATTTT. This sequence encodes CASSEFFGPDTQYF.

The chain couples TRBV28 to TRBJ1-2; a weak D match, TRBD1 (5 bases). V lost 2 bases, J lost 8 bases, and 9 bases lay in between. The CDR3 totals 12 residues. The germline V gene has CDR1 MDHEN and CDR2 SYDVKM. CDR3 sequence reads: CASSLRGEGYTF. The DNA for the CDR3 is TGTGCCAGCAGTTTAAGGGGCGAGGGCTACACCTTC.

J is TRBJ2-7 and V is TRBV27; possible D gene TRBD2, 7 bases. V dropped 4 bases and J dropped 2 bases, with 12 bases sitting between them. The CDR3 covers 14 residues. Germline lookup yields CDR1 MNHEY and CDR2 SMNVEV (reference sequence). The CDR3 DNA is TGTGCCAGCAGTTCGGGGGGCAGCCCCTACGAGCAGTACTTC. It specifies CASSSGGSPYEQYF.

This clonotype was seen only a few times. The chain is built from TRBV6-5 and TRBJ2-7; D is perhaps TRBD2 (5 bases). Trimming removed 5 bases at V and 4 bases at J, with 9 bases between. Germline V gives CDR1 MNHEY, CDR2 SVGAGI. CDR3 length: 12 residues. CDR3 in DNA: TGTGCCAGCAGTAGGGAGAGGTACGAGCAGTACTTC. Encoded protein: CASSRERYEQYF.

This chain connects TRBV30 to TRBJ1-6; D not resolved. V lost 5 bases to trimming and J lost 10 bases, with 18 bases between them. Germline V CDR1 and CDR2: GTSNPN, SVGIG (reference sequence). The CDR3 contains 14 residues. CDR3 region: CAWSGTGKSSPLHF. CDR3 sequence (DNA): TGTGCCTGGTCCGGCACGGGGAAATCGTCACCCCTCCACTTT.

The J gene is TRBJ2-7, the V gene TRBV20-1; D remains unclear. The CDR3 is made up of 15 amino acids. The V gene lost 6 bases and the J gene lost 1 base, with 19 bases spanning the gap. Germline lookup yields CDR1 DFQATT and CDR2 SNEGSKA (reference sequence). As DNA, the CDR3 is TGCAGTGCCGAGCTTCGTCGCCAGTCGTCCTACGAGCAGTACTTC. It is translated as CSAELRRQSSYEQYF.

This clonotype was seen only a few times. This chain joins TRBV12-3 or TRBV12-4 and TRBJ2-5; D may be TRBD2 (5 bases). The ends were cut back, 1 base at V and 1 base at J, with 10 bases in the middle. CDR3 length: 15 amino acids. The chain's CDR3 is CASSLVSGFQETQYF. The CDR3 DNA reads TGTGCCAGCAGTTTAGTATCGGGGTTCCAAGAGACCCAGTACTTC.

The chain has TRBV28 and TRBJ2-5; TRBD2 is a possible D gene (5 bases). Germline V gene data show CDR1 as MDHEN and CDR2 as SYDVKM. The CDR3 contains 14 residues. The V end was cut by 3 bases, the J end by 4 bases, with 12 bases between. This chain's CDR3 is CASSLRAPGETQYF. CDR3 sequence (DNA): TGTGCCAGCAGTTTGCGGGCTCCAGGAGAGACCCAGTACTTC.

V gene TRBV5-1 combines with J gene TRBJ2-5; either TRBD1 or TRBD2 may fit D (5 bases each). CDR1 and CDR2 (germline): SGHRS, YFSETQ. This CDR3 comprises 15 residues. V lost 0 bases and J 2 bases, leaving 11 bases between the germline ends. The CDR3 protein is CASSLGQGRQETQYF. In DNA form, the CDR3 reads TGCGCCAGCAGCTTGGGGCAGGGACGGCAAGAGACCCAGTACTTC.

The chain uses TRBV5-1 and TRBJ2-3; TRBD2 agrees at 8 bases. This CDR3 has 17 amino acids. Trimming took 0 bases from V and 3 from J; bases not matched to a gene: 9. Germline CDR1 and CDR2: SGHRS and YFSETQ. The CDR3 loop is CASSLGDFAGGTDTQYF. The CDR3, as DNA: TGCGCCAGCAGCTTGGGGGACTTCGCGGGGGGAACAGATACGCAGTATTTT.

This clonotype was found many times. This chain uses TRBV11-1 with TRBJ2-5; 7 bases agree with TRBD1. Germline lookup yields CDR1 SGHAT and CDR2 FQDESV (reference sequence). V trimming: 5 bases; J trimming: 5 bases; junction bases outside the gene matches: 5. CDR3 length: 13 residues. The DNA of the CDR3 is TGTGCCAGCAGCCTCACAGGGGTGGAGACCCAGTACTTC. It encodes CASSLTGVETQYF.

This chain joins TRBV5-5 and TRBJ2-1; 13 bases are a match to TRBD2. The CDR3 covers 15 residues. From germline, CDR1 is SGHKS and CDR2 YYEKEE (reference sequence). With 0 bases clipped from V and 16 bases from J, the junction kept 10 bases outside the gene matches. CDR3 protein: CASSLDSTSGRTGFF. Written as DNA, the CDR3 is TGTGCCAGCAGCTTGGATTCGACTAGCGGGAGGACCGGCTTCTTC.

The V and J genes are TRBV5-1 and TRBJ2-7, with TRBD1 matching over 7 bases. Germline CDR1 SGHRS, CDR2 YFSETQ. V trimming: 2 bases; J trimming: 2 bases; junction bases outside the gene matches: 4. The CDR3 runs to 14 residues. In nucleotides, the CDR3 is TGCGCCAGCAGCTTTCAAGGACAGGCCTACGAGCAGTACTTC. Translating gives CASSFQGQAYEQYF.

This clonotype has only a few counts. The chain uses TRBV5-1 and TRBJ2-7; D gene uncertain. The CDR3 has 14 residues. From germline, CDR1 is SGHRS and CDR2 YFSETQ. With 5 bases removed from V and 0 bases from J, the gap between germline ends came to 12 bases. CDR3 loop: CASRKDMSSYEQYF. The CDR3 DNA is TGCGCCAGCAGAAAGGATATGAGCTCCTACGAGCAGTACTTC.

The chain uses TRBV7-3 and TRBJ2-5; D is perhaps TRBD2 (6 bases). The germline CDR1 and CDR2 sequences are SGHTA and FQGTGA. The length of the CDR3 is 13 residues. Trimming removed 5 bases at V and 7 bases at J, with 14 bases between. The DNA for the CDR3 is TGTGCCAGCAGCCCAACTGGGGGAGGGACCCAGTACTTC. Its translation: CASSPTGGGTQYF.